The source of this TCR beta chain is a study of Graves' ophthalmopathy and Graves' hyperthyroidism. Turning to the study itself: The study drew peripheral blood at initial diagnosis, before any treatment. Study-wide points: Separation of ophthalmopathy from stable hyperthyroidism was achieved by a 13-signature model, at roughly 88% sensitivity and roughly 77% specificity. Blood was where most expanded thyroid clonotypes above 0.001 frequency also turned up.

Transcripts of RNA were the source for amplifying TCR beta CDR3 regions. HTBI-primed first-round RT-PCR preceded second-round multiplex PCR. TCRdb processed the multiplex PCR reads anew with MiXCR; each CDR3 protein has one entry. The top ten clones hold 44% of a sample with almost 750,000 distinct CDR3 sequences, roughly 40% of them seen once. Of note for this clonotype: Its antigen is unknown.

Diagnosis was based on clinical symptoms, serum thyroxine, TRAb, thyroid ultrasound and orbital computed tomography. Germline loops: CDR1 SGHVS, CDR2 FQNEAQ. Trimming took 4 bases from V and 3 from J, leaving 13 bases between them. CDR3 size: 14 residues. Sequenced input: peripheral blood. The chain has TRBV7-8 and TRBJ2-7; D is undetermined. This sequence was found in an adult man with Graves' ophthalmopathy. DNA of the CDR3: TGTGCCAGCAGCTCCCTAGGTAGTCTCTACGAGCAGTACTTC. Amino acids: CASSSLGSLYEQYF.